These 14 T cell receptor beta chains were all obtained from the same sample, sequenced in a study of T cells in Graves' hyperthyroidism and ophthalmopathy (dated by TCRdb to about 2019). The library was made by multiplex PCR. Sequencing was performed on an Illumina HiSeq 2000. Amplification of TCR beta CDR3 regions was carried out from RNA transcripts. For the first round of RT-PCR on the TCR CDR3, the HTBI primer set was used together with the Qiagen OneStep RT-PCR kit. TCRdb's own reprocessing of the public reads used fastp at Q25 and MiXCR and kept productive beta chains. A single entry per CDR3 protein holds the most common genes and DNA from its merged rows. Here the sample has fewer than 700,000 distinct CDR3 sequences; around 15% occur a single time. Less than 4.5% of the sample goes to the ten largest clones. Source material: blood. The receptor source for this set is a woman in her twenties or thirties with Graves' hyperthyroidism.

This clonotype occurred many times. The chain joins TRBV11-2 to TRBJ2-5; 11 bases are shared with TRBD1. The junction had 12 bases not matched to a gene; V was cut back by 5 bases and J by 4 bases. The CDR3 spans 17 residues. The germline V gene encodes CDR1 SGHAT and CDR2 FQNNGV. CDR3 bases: TGTGCCAGCAGCCCTAATTCGGGACAGGGGGTGGGAGAGACCCAGTACTTC. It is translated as CASSPNSGQGVGETQYF.

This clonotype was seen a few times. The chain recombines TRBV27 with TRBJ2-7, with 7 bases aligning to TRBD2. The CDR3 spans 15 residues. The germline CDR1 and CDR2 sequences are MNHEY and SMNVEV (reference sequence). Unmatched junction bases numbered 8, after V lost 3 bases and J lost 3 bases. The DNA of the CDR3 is TGTGCCAGCAGTTTGGGACCGGGACTACACTACGAGCAGTACTTC. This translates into CASSLGPGLHYEQYF.

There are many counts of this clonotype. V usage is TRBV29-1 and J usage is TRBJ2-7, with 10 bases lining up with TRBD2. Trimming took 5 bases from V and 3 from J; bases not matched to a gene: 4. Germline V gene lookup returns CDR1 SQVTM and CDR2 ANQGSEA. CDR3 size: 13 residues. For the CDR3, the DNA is TGCAGCGTTCTAGCGGGAGTCGGCTACGAGCAGTACTTC. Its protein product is CSVLAGVGYEQYF.

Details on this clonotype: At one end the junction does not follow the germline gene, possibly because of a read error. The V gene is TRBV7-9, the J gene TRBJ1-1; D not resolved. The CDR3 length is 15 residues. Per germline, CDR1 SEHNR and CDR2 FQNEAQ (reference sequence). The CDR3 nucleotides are TGTGCCAGCAGCTTAGAAGTAGATCCGAACACTGAAGCTTCCTTT. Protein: CASSLEVDPNTEASF.

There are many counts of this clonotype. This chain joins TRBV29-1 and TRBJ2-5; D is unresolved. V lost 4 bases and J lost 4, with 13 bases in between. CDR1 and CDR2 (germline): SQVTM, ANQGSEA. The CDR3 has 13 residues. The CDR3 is CSVADSGRETQYF. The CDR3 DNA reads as TGCAGCGTTGCGGATAGTGGGCGAGAGACCCAGTACTTC.

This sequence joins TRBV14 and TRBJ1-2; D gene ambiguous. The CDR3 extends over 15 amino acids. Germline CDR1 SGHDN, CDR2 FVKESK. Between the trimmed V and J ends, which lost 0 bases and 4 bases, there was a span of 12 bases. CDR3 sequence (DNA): TGTGCCAGCAGCCAAGAAGATACTGATATCTATGGCTACACCTTC. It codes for CASSQEDTDIYGYTF.

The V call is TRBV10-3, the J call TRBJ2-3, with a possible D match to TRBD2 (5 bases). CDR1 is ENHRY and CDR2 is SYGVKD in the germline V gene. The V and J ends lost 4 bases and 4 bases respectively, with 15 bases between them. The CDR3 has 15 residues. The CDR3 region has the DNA TGTGCCATCAGTGGGCCAAATGAGGGTCCAGATACGCAGTATTTT. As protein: CAISGPNEGPDTQYF.

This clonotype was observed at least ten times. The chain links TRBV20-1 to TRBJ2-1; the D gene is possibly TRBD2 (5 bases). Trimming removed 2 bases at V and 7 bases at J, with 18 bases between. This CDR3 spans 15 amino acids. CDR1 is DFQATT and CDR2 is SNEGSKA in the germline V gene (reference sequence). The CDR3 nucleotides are TGCAGTGCTAGATCCGCCGTCGGGGTCGGGAATGAGCAGTTCTTC. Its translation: CSARSAVGVGNEQFF.

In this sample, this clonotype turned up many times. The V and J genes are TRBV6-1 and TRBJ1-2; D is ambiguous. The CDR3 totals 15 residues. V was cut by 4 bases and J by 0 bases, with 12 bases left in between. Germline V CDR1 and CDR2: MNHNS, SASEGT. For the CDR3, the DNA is TGTGCCAGCAGTGGGGTGACATCGCCTAACTATGGCTACACCTTC. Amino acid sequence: CASSGVTSPNYGYTF.

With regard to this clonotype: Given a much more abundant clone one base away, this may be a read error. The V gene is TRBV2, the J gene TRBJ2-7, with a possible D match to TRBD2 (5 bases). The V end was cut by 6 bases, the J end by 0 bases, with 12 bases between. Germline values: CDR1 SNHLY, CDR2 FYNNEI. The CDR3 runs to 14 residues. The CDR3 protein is CASSSGDCSYEQYF. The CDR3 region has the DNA TGTGCCAGCAGCTCCGGGGATTGCTCCTACGAGCAGTACTTC.

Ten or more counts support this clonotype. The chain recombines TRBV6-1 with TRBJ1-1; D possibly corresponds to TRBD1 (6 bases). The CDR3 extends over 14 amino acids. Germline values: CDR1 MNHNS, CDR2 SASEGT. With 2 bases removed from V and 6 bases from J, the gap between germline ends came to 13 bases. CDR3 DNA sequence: TGTGCCAGCAGTGAATGGGGGGGGCCCTCTGAAGCTTTCTTT. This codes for CASSEWGGPSEAFF.

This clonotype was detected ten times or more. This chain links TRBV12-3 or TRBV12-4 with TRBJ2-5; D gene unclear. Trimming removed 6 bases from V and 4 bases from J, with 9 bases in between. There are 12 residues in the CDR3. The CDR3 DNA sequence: TGTGCCAGCAGCCGACCAACAGAGACCCAGTACTTC. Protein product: CASSRPTETQYF.

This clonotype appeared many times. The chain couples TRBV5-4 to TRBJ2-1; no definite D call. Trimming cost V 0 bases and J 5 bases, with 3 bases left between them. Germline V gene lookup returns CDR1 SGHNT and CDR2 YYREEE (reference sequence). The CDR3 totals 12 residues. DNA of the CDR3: TGTGCCAGCAGCTTGGAAGACAATGAGCAGTTCTTC. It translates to CASSLEDNEQFF.

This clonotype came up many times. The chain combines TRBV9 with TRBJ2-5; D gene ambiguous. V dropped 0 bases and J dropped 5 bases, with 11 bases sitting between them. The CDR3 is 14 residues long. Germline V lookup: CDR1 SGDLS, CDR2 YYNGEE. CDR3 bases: TGTGCCAGCAGCGTAGAATTCGGGCTTGAGACCCAGTACTTC. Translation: CASSVEFGLETQYF.